This TCR beta chain originates from a study of shared clonotypes between healthy human individuals (dated by TCRdb to about 2020). General notes on the study: The cohort comprised a couple of women and three men aged 18 to 49 years. Per donor, three plates each were used for CD4 naive and CD4 memory, two for CD8 naive, and one for CD8 memory. To estimate repertoire size and how much clonotype sharing occurs between individuals, the study deeply sequenced the blood TCR repertoires of about 5 healthy adults. To increase sequencing depth and limit assay-specific biases, TCR repertoire library preparation and sequencing were carried out by different laboratories using diverse techniques. Leukapheresis yielded between about 0.94 and 9 billion PBMCs per donor. Here is what the overall study found, with its caveats: Sampling was restricted to blood, and TCR repertoires in tissues likely differ from the TCR repertoires found in blood. Incomplete sequencing was indicated by rarefaction of sorted-subset datasets, despite the large sequencing depth. Clonotypes shared by all four sorted-subset donors showed higher generation probabilities than non-shared clonotypes. Across four donors, approximately 5% of naive CD4, approximately 3.6% of naive CD8, 2% to 2.5% of memory CD4, and about 0.44% of memory CD8 clonotypes were shared. Pairwise subsampling indicated that sequencing depth was expected to affect the degree of clonotype sharing among donors. Larger estimated clonotype richness was generally found for naive subsets than for memory subsets. Because the study included only a small number of donors, the genetic and exposure-history diversity represented was limited.

Using the deep immunoSEQ assay, TCR CDR3 regions were amplified from genomic DNA by multiplex PCR. Extracted genomic DNA from each cell subset was spread evenly across all wells of several immunoSEQ 96-well plates, with each plate serving as a replicate. Each replicate PCR for sorted subsets received approximately 220 ng genomic DNA, equal to 30,000 or so T cell genomes. Purified libraries were measured with a Qubit 3.0 fluorometer, size-checked on a Bioanalyzer 2100, and measured again with the KAPA Library Quantification kit. Each immunoSEQ 96-well plate was sequenced on its own single-read 150-cycle Illumina NextSeq 550 flow cell. The study's own analysis went as follows. Because the immunoSEQ output included only junctional sequences and no quality scores, the filtering could not be the same as the filtering used for full-length reads. Sequences were annotated with PyIR, a Python wrapper for IgBLAST v1.9, using IMGT germline references to assign V/J genes and CDR3. Reads were filtered out if the reads had weak V/J assignments (E-value above 1e-6), no CDR3, stop codons, out-of-frame junctions, or ambiguous translated residues. V3J clonotypes were defined as sequences sharing an identical inferred V gene, J gene, and CDR3 amino acid sequence. Percentage overlap between repertoires was computed as shared unique clonotypes divided by the size of the smaller repertoire. Repertoire richness was assessed with RTK rarefaction, the Chao1 estimator, and Recon v2.1 estimates of unobserved clonotypes. For all TCRbeta clonotypes obtained by the gDNA method from several donors, generation probabilities were computed with OLGA. TCRdb mirrors the immuneACCESS table, restricted to in-frame sequences. Some clones are absent from its copies; in checked studies, under half trace to an unresolved V gene, and the reason for the others is unknown. V and J calls plus clone size are reproduced from that table; the DNA served to infer D and trimming. The sample profile shows about 550,000 clones; roughly 95% of them were found once. 0.1% to 0.11% of the sample belongs to the ten largest clones.

From the germline V gene, CDR1 is MNHNS and CDR2 is SASEGT. V was cut back by 2 bases and J by 7 bases, leaving a gap of 8 bases between them. The CDR3 has 13 amino acids, counting the end cysteine and phenylalanine. Of the read, only the CDR3 DNA is kept; its 39 bases are in frame from base 1. CD8 naive samples were obtained by positive selection for CCR7 among CD45RO-negative cells, yielding a CD45RA+CCR7+ population from which TemRA cells were excluded. Donors were healthy HIV-negative adults with no recently reported acute infections or vaccinations. All donors were Caucasian adults living in Nashville, Tennessee, USA. Blood was collected by leukapheresis, and PBMCs were isolated by Ficoll-Histopaque density gradient centrifugation and then cryopreserved in liquid nitrogen vapor phase. Purity and quantity of every magnetically sorted T cell population were checked by analytical flow cytometry. From each sorted fraction, genomic DNA was isolated and quantified by UV absorbance on a Nanodrop 2000c.

Note on this clone: The antigen it recognizes is unknown. The record has no base qualities; no much larger clone is one base away.

This receptor chain uses TRBV6-1 and TRBJ2-2, with a tentative D gene TRBD2 over 5 matching bases. The sequenced sample was naive CD8+ T cells sorted from blood. Read against the paper, the sample's cell subset or site label means: CD45RA+CCR7+. The TCR comes from a woman in her 30s in good health. The CDR3 region: CASSERGFGELFF. The DNA reads TGTGCCAGCAGTGAACGGGGATTCGGGGAGCTGTTTTTT.